Below are 5 T cell receptor beta chains sequenced from a single sample in a study of blood T cell repertoires in COVID-19. Assay: immunoSEQ multiplex PCR; the TCRdb copy retains only in-frame clones and omits some. This sample has 300,000 or so clones, with around 87% found just once. Material for sequencing was peripheral blood. The receptors were sampled from a woman aged 45-59 years who had recovered from COVID-19.

This clone was counted a single time. The V call is TRBV7-2, the J call TRBJ2-7; 10 bases agree with TRBD2. The germline V gene encodes CDR1 SGHTA and CDR2 FQGNSA. The CDR3 is 15 amino acids. V dropped 5 bases and J dropped 0; count of bases not matched to a gene: 4. CDR3 sequence: CASSVSGGSSYEQYF. In DNA, the CDR3 is TGTGCCAGCAGCGTTAGCGGGGGGTCCTCCTACGAGCAGTACTTC.

This clone has just a few counts. The V call is TRBV6-2 or TRBV6-3, the J call TRBJ2-7, with TRBD1 as a possible D gene (6 bases). The germline CDR1 and CDR2 sequences are MNHEY and SVGEGT. V lost 8 bases and J lost 5, with 13 bases in between. The CDR3 has 12 amino acids. CDR3 bases: TGTGCCAGCGGCCAGGGGATGAACGAGCAGTACTTC. Protein sequence: CASGQGMNEQYF.

The chain is built from TRBV5-5 and TRBJ2-2, with D possibly TRBD1 on 6 matching bases. Germline CDR1 reads SGHKS; CDR2 reads YYEKEE (reference sequence). Trimming took 1 base from V and 0 from J, leaving 7 bases between them. The CDR3 spans 15 residues. The CDR3, as DNA: TGTGCCAGCAGCTTGCAGGGGACGAACACCGGGGAGCTGTTTTTT. Protein product: CASSLQGTNTGELFF. The full variable domain, rest sourced from reference TRBV5-5 and TRBJ2-2, is DAGVTQSPTHLIKTRGQQVTLRCSPISGHKSVSWYQQVLGQGPQFIFQYYEKEERGRGNFPDRFSARQFPNYSSELNVNALLLGDSALYLCASSLQGTNTGELFFGEGSRLTVL.

The rearrangement links TRBV6-5 to TRBJ2-7; 8 nucleotides align to TRBD1. The V and J ends lost 6 bases and 6 bases, in that order; junction bases with no gene match: 13. This CDR3 is 15 amino acids long. The germline V gene has CDR1 MNHEY and CDR2 SVGAGI. The CDR3 DNA reads as TGTGCCAGCAGCTGGCGGACAGGGCCATCTCGCGAGCAGTACTTC. It specifies CASSWRTGPSREQYF.

J is TRBJ2-3 and V is TRBV11-2, with TRBD2 matching over 7 bases. This CDR3 contains 16 residues. CDR1 and CDR2 from the germline V gene are SGHAT and FQNNGV. The trim removed 2 bases at V and 2 bases at J, leaving 7 bases unmatched. This chain's CDR3 is CASSLFLQRDTDTQYF. In nucleotides, the CDR3 is TGTGCCAGCAGCTTATTTCTCCAGCGGGACACAGATACGCAGTATTTT.